The entry below describes one T cell receptor (beta chain). The antigen is not known. Profiled with immunoSEQ multiplex PCR; TCRdb holds only in-frame clones, not every one. The data show tens of thousands of clones, over 75% seen once. This specimen comes from a study of OX40 agonist ivuxolimab in advanced cancers. Study-level points and caveats: The study observed clonal expansion of CD4+ and CD8+ blood T cells by week 6 at 0.1 to 3.0 mg/kg.

The TCR comes from an adult with an advanced solid tumor such as melanoma, head and neck, liver or kidney cancer. The specimen comprised CD4+ or CD8+ T cells sorted from blood, sampled in a trial of the OX40 agonist ivuxolimab.

The DNA for the CDR3 is TGTGCCAGTCAGGGGATTTGGGGCACAGATACGCAGTATTTT. It is translated as CASQGIWGTDTQYF. V usage is TRBV6-5 and J usage is TRBJ2-3, with D perhaps matching TRBD1 (6 bases). This CDR3 comprises 14 residues. Germline CDR1 is MNHEY and CDR2 is SVGAGI. Trimming stripped 9 bases from V and 1 base from J, with 14 bases between.